Presented here are 13 T cell receptor beta chains from one specimen sequenced in a study of T cells in Graves' hyperthyroidism and ophthalmopathy. The source material, RNA transcripts, was used to amplify TCR beta CDR3 regions. Primed by the HTBI set, a first-round RT-PCR was run on the TCR CDR3. TCRdb ran MiXCR on the multiplex PCR reads and lists one entry per CDR3 protein. Of fewer than 350,000 distinct CDR3 sequences listed, 12% to 15% were seen once; the top ten hold 7.9%. The material sequenced was blood. These receptors were taken from a woman between 40 and 50 years old with Graves' hyperthyroidism.

This clonotype was found a few times. The chain has TRBV7-8 and TRBJ1-2; the D gene is possibly TRBD1 (6 bases). From germline, CDR1 is SGHVS and CDR2 FQNEAQ. This CDR3 has 18 amino acids. Trimming stripped 2 bases from V and 4 bases from J, with 23 bases between. Written as DNA, the CDR3 is TGTGCCAGCAGCTTACCCTCTGACAGGCCTTCCACCCCCTATGGCTACACCTTC. This gives the protein CASSLPSDRPSTPYGYTF.

This clonotype showed up many times. This rearrangement joins TRBV11-2 to TRBJ2-3, with 13 positions matching TRBD2. CDR3 length: 16 amino acids. CDR1 and CDR2 (germline): SGHAT, FQNNGV. Trimming cost V 1 base and J 4 bases; bases outside gene matches: 2. Here the CDR3 DNA reads TGTGCCAGCAGCTTAGGACTAGCGGGAGGAGCAGATACGCAGTATTTT. This gives the protein CASSLGLAGGADTQYF.

The sample holds many counts of this clonotype. CDR3 loop: CASSLPARYEQFF. CDR3 coding DNA: TGTGCCAGCAGTTTACCAGCGAGGTATGAGCAGTTCTTC. The chain links TRBV28 to TRBJ2-1; D is uncertain. With 2 bases removed from V and 8 bases from J, the gap between germline ends came to 10 bases. There are 13 residues in the CDR3. Germline lookup yields CDR1 MDHEN and CDR2 SYDVKM.

This chain links TRBV5-4 with TRBJ2-3; the D is unclear. Germline V gene lookup returns CDR1 SGHNT and CDR2 YYREEE (reference sequence). Deletions cut 2 bases from V and 5 bases from J, with 12 bases between. The CDR3 sequence is 14 residues long. The CDR3 spells CASSLGVGEDTQYF. CDR3 coding DNA: TGTGCCAGCAGCTTAGGAGTCGGCGAAGATACGCAGTATTTT. The full variable domain, completed using reference TRBV5-4 and TRBJ2-3, is ETGVTQSPTHLIKTRGQQVTLRCSSQSGHNTVSWYQQALGQGPQFIFQYYREEENGRGNFPPRFSGLQFPNYSSELNVNALELDDSALYLCASSLGVGEDTQYFGPGTRLTVL.

The chain links TRBV27 to TRBJ2-2, with D maybe TRBD2 (6 bases). Germline lookup yields CDR1 MNHEY and CDR2 SMNVEV (reference sequence). This CDR3 is built from 14 residues. V was pared by 8 bases and J by 5 bases, with 15 bases between. The CDR3 DNA follows: TGTGCCAGCTGTAGCGGAGTGGGGACCGGGGAGCTGTTTTTT. The encoded protein is CASCSGVGTGELFF.

Only a few counts were recorded for this clonotype. V gene TRBV2 combines with J gene TRBJ2-3; D gene uncertain. CDR1 is SNHLY, CDR2 FYNNEI, per germline. The CDR3 runs to 14 residues. The germline V and J ends were trimmed by 5 bases and 6 bases, with 15 bases remaining between them. The CDR3 sequence is CASSPSTSTDTQYF. CDR3 DNA: TGTGCCAGCAGTCCTTCAACCTCGACGGATACGCAGTATTTT.

This chain connects TRBV5-4 to TRBJ1-2; tentative D call: TRBD1 (6 bases). The germline V gene has CDR1 SGHNT and CDR2 YYREEE (reference sequence). Trimming stripped 4 bases from V and 0 bases from J, with 16 bases between. CDR3 length: 16 amino acids. CDR3: CASSDNRVTANYGYTF. CDR3 bases: TGTGCCAGCAGCGATAACAGGGTAACAGCTAACTATGGCTACACCTTC.

The table lists this clonotype with many counts. The chain links TRBV3-1 to TRBJ2-1; 8 bases are shared with TRBD2. CDR3 length equals 18 residues. Looked up from germline, CDR1 is LGHDT and CDR2 is YNNKEL (reference sequence). Losses at the gene ends were 4 bases for V and 0 bases for J; bases not matched to a gene: 11. CDR3 coding DNA: TGTGCCAGCAGCCCCCGAGCGGGGGTGGGGAGCTCCTACAATGAGCAGTTCTTC. This translates into CASSPRAGVGSSYNEQFF.

The rearrangement links TRBV10-3 to TRBJ1-1; perhaps TRBD1 as D (5 bases). The V gene lost 0 bases and the J gene lost 5 bases, with 13 bases spanning the gap. Germline CDR1 is ENHRY and CDR2 is SYGVKD. The CDR3 totals 15 residues. In nucleotides, the CDR3 is TGTGCCATCAGTGAGTCGATGGGGGGGGATACTGAAGCTTTCTTT. This gives the protein CAISESMGGDTEAFF.

This clonotype was found many times. V usage is TRBV2 and J usage is TRBJ2-7; D gene unclear. From germline, CDR1 is SNHLY and CDR2 FYNNEI. This CDR3 is built from 12 residues. Trimming took 5 bases from V and 2 from J, leaving 7 bases between them. CDR3 bases: TGTGCCAGCAGTAAGGGTCCCTACGAGCAGTACTTC. It encodes CASSKGPYEQYF.

This clonotype was detected only a few times. The chain has TRBV30 and TRBJ1-3; 8 nucleotides agree with TRBD1. The V segment lost 1 base and the J segment 0 bases; nucleotides outside the gene matches: 2. Germline V lookup: CDR1 GTSNPN, CDR2 SVGIG (reference sequence). CDR3 size: 15 residues. CDR3 loop: CAWSGQGFSGNTIYF. The DNA for the CDR3 is TGTGCCTGGAGTGGACAGGGGTTCTCTGGAAACACCATATATTTT.

The sample holds many counts of this clonotype. CDR3 nucleotide sequence: TGCGCCAGCAGCTTGAATTTGGGCCCGCGCACAGATACGCAGTATTTT. Protein product: CASSLNLGPRTDTQYF. The J gene is TRBJ2-3, the V gene TRBV5-1, with D uncertain. The CDR3 runs to 16 residues. CDR1 is SGHRS, CDR2 YFSETQ, per germline. Trimming stripped 1 base from V and 1 base from J, with 13 bases between.

The chain recombines TRBV12-3 or TRBV12-4 with TRBJ1-2; no definite D call. The CDR3 has 12 amino acids. V lost 5 bases to trimming and J lost 8 bases, with 12 bases between them. CDR3: CASSESQMGYTF. For the CDR3, the DNA is TGTGCCAGCAGTGAGTCGCAGATGGGCTACACCTTC.